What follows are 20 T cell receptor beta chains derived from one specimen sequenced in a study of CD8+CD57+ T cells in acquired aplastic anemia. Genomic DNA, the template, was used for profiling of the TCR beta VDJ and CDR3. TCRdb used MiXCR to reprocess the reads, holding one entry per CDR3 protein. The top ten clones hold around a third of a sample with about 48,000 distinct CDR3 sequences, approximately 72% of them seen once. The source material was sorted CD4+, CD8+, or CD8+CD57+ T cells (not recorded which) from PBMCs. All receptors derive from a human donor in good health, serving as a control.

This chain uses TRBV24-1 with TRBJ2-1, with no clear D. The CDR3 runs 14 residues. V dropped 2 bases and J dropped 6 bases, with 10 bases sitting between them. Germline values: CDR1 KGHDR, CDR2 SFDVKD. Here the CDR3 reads CATSDSSDFNEQFF. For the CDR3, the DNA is TGTGCCACCAGTGATTCGTCAGATTTCAATGAGCAGTTCTTC.

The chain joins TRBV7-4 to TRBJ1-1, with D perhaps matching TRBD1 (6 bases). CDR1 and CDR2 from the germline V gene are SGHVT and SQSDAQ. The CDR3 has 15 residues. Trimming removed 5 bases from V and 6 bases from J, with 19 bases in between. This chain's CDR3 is CASSERAQGWPEAFF. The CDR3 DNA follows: TGTGCCAGCAGCGAACGGGCACAGGGATGGCCTGAAGCTTTCTTT.

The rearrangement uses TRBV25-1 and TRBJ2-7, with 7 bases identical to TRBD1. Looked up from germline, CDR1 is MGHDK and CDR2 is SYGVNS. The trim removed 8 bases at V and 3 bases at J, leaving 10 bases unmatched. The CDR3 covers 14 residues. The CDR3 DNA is TGTGCCAGCTCCTCCGGGACAGCTTACTACGAGCAGTACTTC. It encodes CASSSGTAYYEQYF.

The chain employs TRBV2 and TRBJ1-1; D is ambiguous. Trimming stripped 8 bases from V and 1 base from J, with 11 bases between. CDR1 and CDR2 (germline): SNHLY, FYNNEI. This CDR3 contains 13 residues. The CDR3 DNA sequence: TGTGCCAGCGATTGGTCTCAGAACACTGAAGCTTTCTTT. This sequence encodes CASDWSQNTEAFF.

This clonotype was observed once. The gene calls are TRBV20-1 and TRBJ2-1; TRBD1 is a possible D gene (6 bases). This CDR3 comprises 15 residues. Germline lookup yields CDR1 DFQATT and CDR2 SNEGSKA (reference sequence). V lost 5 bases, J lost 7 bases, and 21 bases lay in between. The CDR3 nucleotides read TGCAGTGCTTCTAAGAGGGGCCCAGGGGTAAATGAGCAGTTCTTC. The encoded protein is CSASKRGPGVNEQFF.

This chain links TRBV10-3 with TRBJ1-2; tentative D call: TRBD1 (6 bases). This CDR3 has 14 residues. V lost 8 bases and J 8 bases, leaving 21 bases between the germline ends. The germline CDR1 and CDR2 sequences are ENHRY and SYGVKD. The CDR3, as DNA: TGTGCCATCCCTCGACCCCAGGGGATCCACGGCTACACCTTC. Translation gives CAIPRPQGIHGYTF.

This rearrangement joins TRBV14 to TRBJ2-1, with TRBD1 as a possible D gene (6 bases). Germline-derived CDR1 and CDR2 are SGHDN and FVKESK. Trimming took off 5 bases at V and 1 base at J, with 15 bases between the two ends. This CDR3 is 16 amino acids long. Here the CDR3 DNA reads TGTGCCAGCAGCGACAGGACAACAGGGTCCTACAATGAGCAGTTCTTC. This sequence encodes CASSDRTTGSYNEQFF.

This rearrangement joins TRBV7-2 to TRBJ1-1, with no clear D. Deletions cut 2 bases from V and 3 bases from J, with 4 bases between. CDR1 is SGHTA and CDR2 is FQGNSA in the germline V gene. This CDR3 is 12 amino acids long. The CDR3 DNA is TGTGCCAGCAGCTTATCCGACACTGAAGCTTTCTTT. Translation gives CASSLSDTEAFF.

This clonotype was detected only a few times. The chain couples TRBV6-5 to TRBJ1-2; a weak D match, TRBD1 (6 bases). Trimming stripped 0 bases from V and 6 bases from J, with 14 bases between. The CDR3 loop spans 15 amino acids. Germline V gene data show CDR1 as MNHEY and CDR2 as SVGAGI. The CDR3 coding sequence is TGTGCCAGCAGTTACTCAGTGAACAGGGCCAATGGCTACACCTTC. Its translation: CASSYSVNRANGYTF.

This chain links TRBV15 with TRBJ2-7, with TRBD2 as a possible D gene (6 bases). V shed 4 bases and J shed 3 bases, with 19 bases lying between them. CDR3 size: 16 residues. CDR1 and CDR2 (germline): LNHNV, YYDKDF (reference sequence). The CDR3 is CATSTREASLHYEQYF. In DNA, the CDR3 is TGTGCCACCAGCACGAGGGAGGCTAGCCTCCACTACGAGCAGTACTTC. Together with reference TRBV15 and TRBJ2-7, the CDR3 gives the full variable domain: DAMVIQNPRYQVTQFGKPVTLSCSQTLNHNVMYWYQQKSSQAPKLLFHYYDKDFNNEADTPDNFQSRRPNTSFCFLDIRSPGLGDTAMYLCATSTREASLHYEQYFGPGTRLTVT.

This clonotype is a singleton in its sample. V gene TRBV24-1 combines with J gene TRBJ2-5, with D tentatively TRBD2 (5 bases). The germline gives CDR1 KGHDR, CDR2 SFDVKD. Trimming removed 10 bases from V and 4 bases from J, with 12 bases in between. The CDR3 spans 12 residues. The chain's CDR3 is CATWTRGETQYF. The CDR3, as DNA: TGTGCCACTTGGACTCGAGGAGAGACCCAGTACTTC.

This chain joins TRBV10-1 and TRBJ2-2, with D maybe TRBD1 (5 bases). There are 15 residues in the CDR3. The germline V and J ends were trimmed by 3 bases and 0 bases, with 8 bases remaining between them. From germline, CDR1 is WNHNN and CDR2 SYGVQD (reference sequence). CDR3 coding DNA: TGCGCCAGCAGTGAAAGGGGCGCGAACACCGGGGAGCTGTTTTTT. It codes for CASSERGANTGELFF.

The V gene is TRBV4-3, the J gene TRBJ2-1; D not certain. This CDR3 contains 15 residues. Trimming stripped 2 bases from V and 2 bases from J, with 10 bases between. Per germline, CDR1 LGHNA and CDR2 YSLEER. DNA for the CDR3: TGCGCCAGCAGCCAATGGGTGGATACCTACAATGAGCAGTTCTTC. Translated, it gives CASSQWVDTYNEQFF.

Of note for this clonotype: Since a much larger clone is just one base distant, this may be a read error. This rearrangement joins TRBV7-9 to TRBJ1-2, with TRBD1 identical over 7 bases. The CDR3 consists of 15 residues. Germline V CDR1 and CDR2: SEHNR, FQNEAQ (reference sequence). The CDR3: CVSSSSTGPNYGYTF. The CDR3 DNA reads TGTGTCAGCAGCAGTTCGACAGGGCCTAACTATGGCTACACCTTC.

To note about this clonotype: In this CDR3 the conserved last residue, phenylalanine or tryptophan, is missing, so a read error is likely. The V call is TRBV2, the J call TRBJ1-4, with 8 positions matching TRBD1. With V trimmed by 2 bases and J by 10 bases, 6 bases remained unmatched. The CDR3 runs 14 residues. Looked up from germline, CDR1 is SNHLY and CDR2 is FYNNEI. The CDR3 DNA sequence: TGTGCCAGCAGTGAATGGTTGGACAGGGCAAAACTGTTTTCT. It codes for CASSEWLDRAKLFS.

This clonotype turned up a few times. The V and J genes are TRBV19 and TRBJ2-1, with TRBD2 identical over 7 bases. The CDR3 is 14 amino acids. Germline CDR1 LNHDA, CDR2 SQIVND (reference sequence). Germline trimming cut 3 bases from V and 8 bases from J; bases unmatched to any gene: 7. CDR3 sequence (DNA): TGTGCCAGTAGTATCTCGGCGGGGGTGTATGAGCAGTTCTTC. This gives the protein CASSISAGVYEQFF.

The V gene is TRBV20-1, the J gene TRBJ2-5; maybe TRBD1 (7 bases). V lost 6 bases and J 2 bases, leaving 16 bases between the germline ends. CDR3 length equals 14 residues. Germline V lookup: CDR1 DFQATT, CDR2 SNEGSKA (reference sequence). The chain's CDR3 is CSAGGGVGQETQYF. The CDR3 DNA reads TGCAGTGCAGGGGGCGGGGTAGGTCAAGAGACCCAGTACTTC.

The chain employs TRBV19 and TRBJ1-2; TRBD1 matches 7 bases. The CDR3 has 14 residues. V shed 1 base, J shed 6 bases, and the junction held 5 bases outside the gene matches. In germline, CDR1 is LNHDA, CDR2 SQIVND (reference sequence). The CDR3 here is CASSIADRDHGYTF. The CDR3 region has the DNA TGTGCCAGTAGTATAGCCGACAGGGACCATGGCTACACCTTC.

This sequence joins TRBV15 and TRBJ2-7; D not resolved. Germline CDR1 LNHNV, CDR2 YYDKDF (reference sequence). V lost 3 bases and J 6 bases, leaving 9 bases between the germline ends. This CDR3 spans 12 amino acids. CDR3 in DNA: TGTGCCACCAGCAGTCCCTATGGCGAGCAGTACTTC. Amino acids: CATSSPYGEQYF. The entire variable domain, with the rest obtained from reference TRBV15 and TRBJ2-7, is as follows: DAMVIQNPRYQVTQFGKPVTLSCSQTLNHNVMYWYQQKSSQAPKLLFHYYDKDFNNEADTPDNFQSRRPNTSFCFLDIRSPGLGDTAMYLCATSSPYGEQYFGPGTRLTVT.

The CDR3 is CASSLGDRNYGYTF. CDR3 sequence (DNA): TGCGCCAGCAGCCTGGGAGACAGGAACTATGGCTACACCTTC. The chain links TRBV5-1 to TRBJ1-2; D possibly corresponds to TRBD1 (6 bases). Germline loops: CDR1 SGHRS, CDR2 YFSETQ. The CDR3 spans 14 residues. V was pared by 4 bases and J by 2 bases, with 12 bases between. Together with reference TRBV5-1 and TRBJ1-2, the CDR3 gives the full variable domain: KAGVTQTPRYLIKTRGQQVTLSCSPISGHRSVSWYQQTPGQGLQFLFEYFSETQRNKGNFPGRFSGRQFSNSRSEMNVSTLELGDSALYLCASSLGDRNYGYTFGSGTRLTVV.